The T cell receptor (beta chain) under discussion was sequenced for a study of T cells after yellow fever vaccination. This clonotype was observed a handful of times. What it binds is not known. This CDR3 is 17 amino acids long. V was pared by 4 bases and J by 0 bases, with 13 bases between. From germline, CDR1 is LGHDT and CDR2 YNNKEL (reference sequence). TCRdb analysed the 5' RACE reads with MiXCR anew, one entry per CDR3 protein. The sample consists of around 610,000 distinct CDR3 sequences, around an eighth of them appearing once. Findings and caveats of the study: Clones from primary vaccination mostly reappeared after the booster (around 97% CD4, approximately 86% CD8).

The origin of this receptor is a man aged 30-40 years who received the YFV17D yellow fever vaccine. The input for sequencing was PBMCs, taken on the day of the yellow fever booster vaccination. The chain combines TRBV3-1 with TRBJ2-6; no reliable D call. The CDR3: CASSRRPYSSGANVLTF. Here the CDR3 DNA reads TGTGCCAGCAGCCGCCGACCCTACTCCTCTGGGGCCAACGTCCTGACTTTC.